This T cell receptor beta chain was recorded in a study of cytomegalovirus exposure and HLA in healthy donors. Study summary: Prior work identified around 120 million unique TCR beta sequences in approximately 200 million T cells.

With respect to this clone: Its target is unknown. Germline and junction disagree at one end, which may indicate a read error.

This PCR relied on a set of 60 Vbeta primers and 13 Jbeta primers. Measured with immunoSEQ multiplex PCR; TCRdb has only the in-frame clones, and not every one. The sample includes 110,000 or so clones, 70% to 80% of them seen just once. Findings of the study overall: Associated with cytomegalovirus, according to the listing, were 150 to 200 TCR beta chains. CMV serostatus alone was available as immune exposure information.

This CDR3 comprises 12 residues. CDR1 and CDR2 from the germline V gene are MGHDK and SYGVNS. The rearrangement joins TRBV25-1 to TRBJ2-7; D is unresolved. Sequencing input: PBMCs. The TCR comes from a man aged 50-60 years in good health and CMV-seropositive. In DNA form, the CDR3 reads TGTGCCAGCAGTGAAAACGAGCCGAGGATGCACTTC. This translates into CASSENEPRMHF.